This T cell receptor beta chain was recovered during a study of blood T cell repertoires in COVID-19. Study in general: Both acute and convalescent COVID-19 samples were obtained from the United States, Italy and Spain.

Germline assignment: CDR1 SEHNR and CDR2 FQNEAQ (reference sequence). The CDR3 sequence is 15 residues long. The V and J ends lost 1 base and 2 bases respectively, with 11 bases between them. Per the original methods: Reference gene primer amplification in the assay estimated nucleated cell counts. Using immunoSEQ multiplex PCR, the repertoire was profiled, and TCRdb retains in-frame clones only, with some absent. V, J and clone size derive from that table, while D and trimming were established from the DNA sequence. The table shows fewer than 45,000 clones, with approximately 91% occurring only once.

This receptor was identified in a human donor in a cohort sampled during active COVID-19. The gene calls are TRBV7-9 and TRBJ2-5; D gene unclear. Sequences were obtained from peripheral blood. CDR3 in amino acids: CASSLGLAEQETQYF. The CDR3 coding sequence is TGTGCCAGCAGCTTAGGCCTTGCGGAACAAGAGACCCAGTACTTC. Based on the CDR3 plus reference TRBV7-9 and TRBJ2-5, the full variable domain is DTGVSQNPRHKITKRGQNVTFRCDPISEHNRLYWYRQTLGQGPEFLTYFQNEAQLEKSRLLSDRFSAERPKGSFSTLEIQRTEQGDSAMYLCASSLGLAEQETQYFGPGTRLLVL.